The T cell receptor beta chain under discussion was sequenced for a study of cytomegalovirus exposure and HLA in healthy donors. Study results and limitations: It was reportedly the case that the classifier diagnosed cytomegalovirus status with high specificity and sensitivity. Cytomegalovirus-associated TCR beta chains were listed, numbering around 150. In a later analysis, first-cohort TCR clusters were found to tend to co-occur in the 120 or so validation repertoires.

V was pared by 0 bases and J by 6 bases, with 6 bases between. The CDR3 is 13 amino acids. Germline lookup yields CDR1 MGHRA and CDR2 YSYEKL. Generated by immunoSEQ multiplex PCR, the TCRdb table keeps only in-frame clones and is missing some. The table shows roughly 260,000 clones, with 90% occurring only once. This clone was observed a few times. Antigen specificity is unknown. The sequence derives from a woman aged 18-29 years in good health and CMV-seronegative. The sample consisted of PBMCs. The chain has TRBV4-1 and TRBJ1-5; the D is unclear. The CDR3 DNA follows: TGCGCCAGCAGCCAAGAGGAGGGTCAGCCCCAGCATTTT. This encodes CASSQEEGQPQHF.